This is a list of T cell receptor beta chains from one sample in a study of blood T cell repertoires in COVID-19. Repertoires were generated with immunoSEQ multiplex PCR, while TCRdb's copy carries only in-frame clones and drops some. The sample holds about 42,000 clones; 80% to 90% are singletons and the top ten take 7% to 9.5%. The sample taken for sequencing was peripheral blood. These receptor sequences come from a man aged 25 to 45 with active or convalescent COVID-19. The CDR3 runs from the conserved cysteine through the conserved F or W. A D gene is named only where the DNA matches it firmly. The size entry is marked missing in some rows and otherwise reads once, few, many or a size class.

j_call d_call cdr3_length clone_size v_call cdr3_nt cdr3_aa
TRBJ1-2 - 15 - TRBV5-1 TGCGCCAGCAGCTTGGGATGGGGCTCAAACTATGGCTACACCTTC CASSLGWGSNYGYTF
TRBJ2-3 TRBD2 15 - TRBV10-2 TGCGCCAGCAAGTTGGGGCTAGCGGGCACAGATACGCAGTATTTT CASKLGLAGTDTQYF
TRBJ2-5 TRBD2 17 - TRBV15 TGTGCCACCAGCAGGCTACAGACTAGCGGGGGGTTAAAGACCCAGTACTTC CATSRLQTSGGLKTQYF
TRBJ1-1 - 15 - TRBV7-8 TGTGCCAGCAGCTTACAGGGCCGGGTGAACACTGAAGCTTTCTTT CASSLQGRVNTEAFF
TRBJ2-2 TRBD1 14 - TRBV5-1 TGCGCCAGCACGGGACAGGGGATGCCCGGGGAGCTGTTTTTT CASTGQGMPGELFF
TRBJ1-2 TRBD1 15 - TRBV6-2/TRBV6-3 TGTGCCAGCAGTGGGACAGGGGGCGCGCTAAGGGGCTACACCTTC CASSGTGGALRGYTF
TRBJ1-1 - 16 - TRBV19 TGTGCCAGTACTACGGACAGTTCTATGGGGAACACTGAAGCTTTCTTT CASTTDSSMGNTEAFF
TRBJ1-3 - 16 - TRBV14 TGTGCCAGCAGCCAGAGGGATACCCTCTCTGGAAACACCATATATTTT CASSQRDTLSGNTIYF
TRBJ2-1 - 15 - TRBV13 TGTGCCAGCACCGCCAGCAACGGAGCCTACAATGAGCAGTTCTTC CASTASNGAYNEQFF
TRBJ2-1 - 14 - TRBV2 TGTGCCAGCAGTATAGTCCGACAGACTAGTGAGCAGTTCTTC CASSIVRQTSEQFF
TRBJ1-1 - 16 once TRBV5-1 TGCGCCAGCTCCCAGGTGATCGGGGGAGGGAACACTGAAGCTTTCTTT CASSQVIGGGNTEAFF
TRBJ2-7 TRBD1 14 - TRBV3-1/TRBV3-2 TGTGCCAGCAGCCAAGGGACAGGGACCTACGAGCAGTACTTC CASSQGTGTYEQYF
TRBJ2-1 - 15 - TRBV21-1 TGTGCCAGCAGCAAACGACTAGCGGGATTGCATGAGCAGTTCTTC CASSKRLAGLHEQFF
TRBJ2-2 - 15 - TRBV24-1 TGTGCCACCAGTGACTCAGGCACGGGGGTGCGGGAGCTGTTTTTT CATSDSGTGVRELFF
TRBJ2-1 - 16 few TRBV9 TGTGCCAGCAGCGTAGATGTGGTCCCAGGGCACAATGAGCAGTTCTTC CASSVDVVPGHNEQFF
TRBJ1-1 - 16 - TRBV7-9 TGTGCCAGCAGCTTAGTTCCAGGGCAAATGAACACTGAAGCTTTCTTT CASSLVPGQMNTEAFF
TRBJ1-2 - 15 - TRBV5-8 TGTGCCAGCAGCCTGGGACCGCGGCTAAACTATGGCTACACCTTC CASSLGPRLNYGYTF
TRBJ1-4 - 14 - TRBV29-1 TGCAGCGTTGTACTGAGGACAACTAATGAAAAACTGTTTTTT CSVVLRTTNEKLFF
TRBJ1-1 - 13 - TRBV5-5 TGTGCCAGCAGCTGGGGACAGAACACTGAAGCTTTCTTT CASSWGQNTEAFF
TRBJ1-1 - 13 - TRBV19 TGTGCCAGTAAGCTCCTTGGGAACACTGAAGCTTTCTTT CASKLLGNTEAFF
TRBJ1-4 - 10 - TRBV28 TGTGCCACCTCGGGGGAAAAACTGTTTTTT CATSGEKLFF
TRBJ1-6 - 18 - TRBV7-8 TGTGCCAGCAGCTTAGGGTCCAGGGGCGCCTCCTATAATTCACCCCTCCACTTT CASSLGSRGASYNSPLHF
TRBJ1-1 - 15 - TRBV25-1 TGTGCCAGCAGTGAATATCGCGGACAGCACTCTGAAGCTTTCTTT CASSEYRGQHSEAFF
TRBJ2-1 TRBD2 15 - TRBV25-1 TGTGCCAGCAGTGAACTAGCGGGGTTCTACAATGAGCAGTTCTTC CASSELAGFYNEQFF
TRBJ1-1 TRBD1 15 - TRBV11-1 TGTGCCAGCAGCTGGGACAGGGGTCCCAACACTGAAGCTTTCTTT CASSWDRGPNTEAFF
TRBJ1-2 - 16 - TRBV18 TGTGCCAGCTCACCACGGCGGGATTTGTCAATTTATGGCTACACCTTC CASSPRRDLSIYGYTF
TRBJ1-2 TRBD1 15 - TRBV4-1 TGCGCCAGCAGCACCCGGGCAGGGGGCAACTATGGCTACACCTTC CASSTRAGGNYGYTF
TRBJ1-1 - 13 - TRBV4-2 TGTGCCAGCAGTAGGGGAGGTAACACTGAAGCTTTCTTT CASSRGGNTEAFF
TRBJ2-3 - 16 - TRBV5-5 TGTGCCAGCAACTTGGTACAGGGAGTGGGCACAGATACGCAGTATTTT CASNLVQGVGTDTQYF
TRBJ2-3 TRBD2 15 - TRBV5-1 TGCGCCAGCAGCTTGGAACTAGCGGGGGGAGATACGCAGTATTTT CASSLELAGGDTQYF
TRBJ2-2 - 15 - TRBV7-2 TGTGCCAGCAGCTTATACGGGGGTTTAACCGGGGAGCTGTTTTTT CASSLYGGLTGELFF
TRBJ1-4 TRBD1 15 - TRBV3-1/TRBV3-2 TGTGCCAGCAGCAAAAGGACAGGGGGGAATGAAAAACTGTTTTTT CASSKRTGGNEKLFF
TRBJ1-6 TRBD1 14 - TRBV7-9 TGTGCCAGCAGCCGGGACAGGGCGCCATCACCCCTCCACTTT CASSRDRAPSPLHF
TRBJ1-1 - 13 once TRBV18 TGTGCCAGCTTCTTCGACAGCTCCACTGAAGCTTTCTTT CASFFDSSTEAFF
TRBJ2-2 - 14 - TRBV29-1 TGCAGCGTTGATAAGGGGTTAAACACCGGGGAGCTGTTTTTT CSVDKGLNTGELFF
TRBJ2-7 - 13 once TRBV2 TGTGCCAGCACCCGGGCCAGGGGTGACGAGCAGTACTTC CASTRARGDEQYF
TRBJ1-5 - 14 - TRBV19 TGTGCCAGTAGTATGGAGGGGCTCAATCAGCCCCAGCATTTT CASSMEGLNQPQHF
TRBJ1-2 TRBD1 14 - TRBV6-6 TGTGCCAGCAGTCTTGGACAGGTCAGCTATGGCTACACCTTC CASSLGQVSYGYTF
TRBJ1-2 TRBD1 15 - TRBV5-1 TGCGCCAGCAGCGCGAGACAGGGGGACGTTCGTGGCTACACCTTC CASSARQGDVRGYTF
TRBJ1-2 TRBD1 15 - TRBV15 TGTGCCACCAGCAGAGTAGAGGGGGCGAAGAATGGCTACACCTTC CATSRVEGAKNGYTF
TRBJ2-7 TRBD2 15 - TRBV7-8 TGTGCCAGCAGCAATCAAACTAGCGGGGGTTTAGGGCAGTACTTC CASSNQTSGGLGQYF
TRBJ2-4 TRBD1 20 - TRBV6-2/TRBV6-3 TGTGCCAGCAGTCTCCACTCCGGGACAGGGAGAGCGGTAACCAAAAACATTCAGTACTTC CASSLHSGTGRAVTKNIQYF
TRBJ1-1 TRBD1 18 medium-sized TRBV6-1 TGTGCCAGCAGTGAAGCGCCGGACAGGGGGCGCCGGGTCCGTGAAGCTTTCTTT CASSEAPDRGRRVREAFF
TRBJ1-2 TRBD1 14 - TRBV19 TGTGCCAGTAGCACCGGGACAGGGTTTGATGGCTACACCTTC CASSTGTGFDGYTF
TRBJ1-2 - 14 - TRBV11-2 TGTGCCAGCAGCTTAGGCGCAGACTCCTATGGCTACACCTTC CASSLGADSYGYTF
TRBJ1-6 - 17 - TRBV5-8 TGTGCCAGCAGCTCTTACAGCGGGGCCGACTATAATTCACCCCTCCACTTT CASSSYSGADYNSPLHF
TRBJ2-5 TRBD2 18 once TRBV5-1 TGCGCCAGCAGCCCCGAATTGGGACTAGCGGGGGGTGCAGAGACCCAGTACTTC CASSPELGLAGGAETQYF
TRBJ2-1 TRBD1 14 - TRBV6-5 TGTGCCAGCAGTTACGGTCAGGGGGCTAATGAGCAGTTCTTC CASSYGQGANEQFF
TRBJ1-6 - 14 - TRBV14 TGTGCCAGCAGCCAGGTGGCAGGGAATTCACCCCTCCACTTT CASSQVAGNSPLHF
TRBJ2-5 TRBD2 15 once TRBV10-3 TGTGCCATCAGTGAGTCAACTAGCGGGGCCAGGGCCCAGTACTTC CAISESTSGARAQYF